This T cell receptor (beta chain) was sequenced during a study of CD8 T cells in ankylosing spondylitis. Study-level points and caveats: Clones tied to disease were said to be significantly enriched in matched ankylosing spondylitis synovial fluid.

5'-RACE, quantitative and with molecular barcodes, yielded the TCR beta libraries. MiXCR was run by TCRdb on the 5' RACE reads, yielding one entry per CDR3 protein. The table includes over 150,000 distinct CDR3 sequences, about 18% detected once. As regards this clonotype: Its antigen is still unknown.

The germline CDR1 and CDR2 sequences are SGHNT and YENEEA. The CDR3 has 15 residues. The V and J ends lost 5 bases and 10 bases, in that order; junction bases with no gene match: 13. Sequencing used blood, either unsorted or a sorted T cell fraction (not recorded which). The clonotype was recovered from a male donor aged 10 to 30 with ankylosing spondylitis or in good health (not recorded which). The chain uses TRBV11-3 and TRBJ2-1, with 8 nucleotides matching TRBD1. DNA for the CDR3: TGTGCCAGCAGCCCATATCCTGGACAGGGACGGGAGCAGTTCTTC. Protein product: CASSPYPGQGREQFF.